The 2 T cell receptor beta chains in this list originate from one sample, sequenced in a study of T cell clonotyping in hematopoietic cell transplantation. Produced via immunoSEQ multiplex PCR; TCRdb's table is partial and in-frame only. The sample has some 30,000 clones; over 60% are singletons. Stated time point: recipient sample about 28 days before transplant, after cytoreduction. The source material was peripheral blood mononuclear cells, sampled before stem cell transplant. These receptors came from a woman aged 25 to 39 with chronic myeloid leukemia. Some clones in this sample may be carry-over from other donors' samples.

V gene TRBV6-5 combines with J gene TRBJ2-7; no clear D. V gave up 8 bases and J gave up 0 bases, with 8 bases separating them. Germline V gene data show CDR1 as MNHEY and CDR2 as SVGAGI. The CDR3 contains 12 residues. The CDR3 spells CASSKGSYEQYF. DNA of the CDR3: TGTGCCAGCTCCAAGGGCTCCTACGAGCAGTACTTC.

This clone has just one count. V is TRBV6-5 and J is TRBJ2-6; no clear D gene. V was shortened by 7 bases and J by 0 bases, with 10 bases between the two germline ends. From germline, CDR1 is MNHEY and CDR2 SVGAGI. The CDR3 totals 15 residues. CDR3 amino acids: CASTTLSSGANVLTF. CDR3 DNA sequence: TGTGCCAGCACCACACTTAGCTCTGGGGCCAACGTCCTGACTTTC.